The 10 T cell receptor beta chains reported below all come from one sample, sequenced in a study of shared clonotypes between healthy human individuals. TCRdb keeps only in-frame clones here, not all; method: immunoSEQ multiplex PCR. The table has about 2.2 million clones, about 93% seen once. CD45RO negativity and positive selection for CCR7 defined naive CD8 cells, a population that excluded terminally differentiated effector memory CD45RA+ cells. Material: naive CD8+ T cells from PBMCs. Every receptor here comes from a man in his late teens or twenties in good health. Some clones in this sample may be carry-over from other donors' samples.

The rearrangement joins TRBV9 to TRBJ1-4; D uncertain. The length of the CDR3 is 15 residues. The germline V gene encodes CDR1 SGDLS and CDR2 YYNGEE. Trimming pared 3 bases from V and 8 bases from J, leaving 17 bases between. The CDR3 DNA reads as TGTGCCAGCAGCGCCCGCCTGAGTCTGGAGGAAAAACTGTTTTTT. Translated, it gives CASSARLSLEEKLFF.

The rearrangement joins TRBV2 to TRBJ2-5; D may match TRBD1 or TRBD2 (5 bases each). Germline V gene sequence: CDR1 SNHLY, CDR2 FYNNEI. Trimming cost V 7 bases and J 1 base, with 16 bases left between them. CDR3 length: 15 amino acids. The CDR3 DNA sequence: TGTGCCAGCAAGGAGGCATACAGGCCCCAAGAGACCCAGTACTTC. Translating it yields CASKEAYRPQETQYF.

V is TRBV7-9 and J is TRBJ2-7; D is uncertain. The V end was cut by 1 base, the J end by 5 bases, with 6 bases between. This CDR3 is built from 12 residues. Germline V lookup: CDR1 SEHNR, CDR2 FQNEAQ (reference sequence). In DNA form, the CDR3 reads TGTGCCAGCAGCTTAGATGCGGACGAGCAGTACTTC. Encoded protein: CASSLDADEQYF.

The chain combines TRBV29-1 with TRBJ2-1; tentatively, D is TRBD1 (5 bases). The CDR3 runs 13 residues. Germline V gene lookup returns CDR1 SQVTM and CDR2 ANQGSEA. V was trimmed by 3 bases and J by 7 bases, leaving 13 bases between them. The CDR3 loop is CSVEPRVRNEQFF. For the CDR3, the DNA is TGCAGCGTTGAGCCCAGGGTGCGGAATGAGCAGTTCTTC.

This clone occurred once. This chain links TRBV6-5 with TRBJ2-4; D not resolved. The V and J ends lost 6 bases and 5 bases respectively, with 8 bases between them. The V gene's germline CDR1 is MNHEY and CDR2 SVGAGI. This CDR3 has 12 amino acids. The CDR3 nucleotides are TGTGCCAGCAGCCCCTCCCAAAACATTCAGTACTTC. Translation: CASSPSQNIQYF.

The genes are TRBV9 and TRBJ2-7; TRBD2 matches at 9 bases. Germline CDR1 reads SGDLS; CDR2 reads YYNGEE. V trimming: 4 bases; J trimming: 3 bases; junction bases outside the gene matches: 8. The CDR3 loop spans 15 amino acids. This CDR3 reads CASSPPAGGVYEQYF. The CDR3 DNA follows: TGTGCCAGCAGCCCTCCAGCGGGGGGAGTCTACGAGCAGTACTTC. The full variable domain, in which reference TRBV9 and TRBJ2-7 provide the parts outside the CDR3, is DSGVTQTPKHLITATGQRVTLRCSPRSGDLSVYWYQQSLDQGLQFLIQYYNGEERAKGNILERFSAQQFPDLHSELNLSSLELGDSALYFCASSPPAGGVYEQYFGPGTRLTVT.

This sequence joins TRBV30 and TRBJ2-7; 11 bases line up with TRBD2. The CDR3 covers 15 residues. The germline V gene encodes CDR1 GTSNPN and CDR2 SVGIG (reference sequence). J lost 3 bases, V lost 1 base, and 5 bases had no gene match. The CDR3 DNA reads TGTGCCTGGAGTGGAGCCGGGACTAGCGGCTACGAGCAGTACTTC. The encoded protein is CAWSGAGTSGYEQYF.

The genes are TRBV6-5 and TRBJ2-1; 8 bases align to TRBD1. Germline assignment: CDR1 MNHEY and CDR2 SVGAGI. V lost 2 bases, J lost 7 bases, and 7 bases stayed unmatched. CDR3 size: 15 residues. The CDR3 loop is CASSYVAGGLNEQFF. The CDR3 bases are TGTGCCAGCAGTTACGTGGCAGGGGGCTTGAATGAGCAGTTCTTC.

V is TRBV5-1 and J is TRBJ2-3; D not resolved. Germline V gene sequence: CDR1 SGHRS, CDR2 YFSETQ. V was pared by 2 bases and J by 6 bases, with 10 bases between. The CDR3 loop spans 13 amino acids. CDR3 residues: CASSFRSLDTQYF. CDR3 nucleotides: TGCGCCAGCAGCTTCCGGTCTTTGGATACGCAGTATTTT.

This chain joins TRBV9 and TRBJ2-5; D possibly corresponds to TRBD1 (6 bases). The CDR3 sequence is 14 residues long. V lost 3 bases to trimming and J lost 11 bases, with 20 bases between them. The germline CDR1 and CDR2 sequences are SGDLS and YYNGEE. The CDR3 region has the DNA TGTGCCAGCAGCGCCTATGGGACAAATGGAGAGCAGTACTTC. Amino acid sequence: CASSAYGTNGEQYF.